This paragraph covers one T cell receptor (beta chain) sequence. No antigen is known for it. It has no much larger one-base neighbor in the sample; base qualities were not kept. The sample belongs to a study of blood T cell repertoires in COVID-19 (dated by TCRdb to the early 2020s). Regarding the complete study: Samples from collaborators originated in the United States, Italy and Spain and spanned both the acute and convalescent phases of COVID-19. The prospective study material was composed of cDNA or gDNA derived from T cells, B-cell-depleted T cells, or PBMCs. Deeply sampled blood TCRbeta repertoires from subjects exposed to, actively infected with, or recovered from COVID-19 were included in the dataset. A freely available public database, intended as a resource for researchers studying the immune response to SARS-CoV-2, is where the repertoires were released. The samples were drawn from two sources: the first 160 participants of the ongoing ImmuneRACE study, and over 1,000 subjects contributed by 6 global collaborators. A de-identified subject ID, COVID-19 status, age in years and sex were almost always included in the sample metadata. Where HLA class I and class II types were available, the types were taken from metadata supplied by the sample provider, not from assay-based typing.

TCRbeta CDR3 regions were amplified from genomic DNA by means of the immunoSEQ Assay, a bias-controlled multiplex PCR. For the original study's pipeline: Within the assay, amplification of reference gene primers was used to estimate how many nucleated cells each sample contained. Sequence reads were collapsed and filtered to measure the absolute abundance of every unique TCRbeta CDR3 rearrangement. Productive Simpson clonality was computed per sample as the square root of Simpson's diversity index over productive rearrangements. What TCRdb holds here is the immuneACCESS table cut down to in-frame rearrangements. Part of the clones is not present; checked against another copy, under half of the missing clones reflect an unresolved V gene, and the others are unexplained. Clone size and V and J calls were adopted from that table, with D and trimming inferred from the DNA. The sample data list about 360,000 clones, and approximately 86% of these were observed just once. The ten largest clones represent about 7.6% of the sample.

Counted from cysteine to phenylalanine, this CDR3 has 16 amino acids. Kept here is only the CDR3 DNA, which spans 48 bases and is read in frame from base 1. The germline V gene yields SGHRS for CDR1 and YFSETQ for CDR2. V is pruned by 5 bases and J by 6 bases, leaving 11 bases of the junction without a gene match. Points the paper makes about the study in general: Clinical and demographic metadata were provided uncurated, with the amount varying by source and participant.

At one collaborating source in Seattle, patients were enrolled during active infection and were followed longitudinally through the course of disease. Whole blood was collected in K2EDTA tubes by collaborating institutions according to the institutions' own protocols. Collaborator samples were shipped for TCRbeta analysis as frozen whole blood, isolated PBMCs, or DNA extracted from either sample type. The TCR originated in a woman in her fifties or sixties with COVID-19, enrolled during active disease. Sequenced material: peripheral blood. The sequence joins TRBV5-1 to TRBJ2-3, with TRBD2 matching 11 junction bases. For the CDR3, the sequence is CASRHTSGGVSDTQYF. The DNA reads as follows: TGCGCCAGCAGACACACTAGCGGGGGTGTTTCTGATACGCAGTATTTT.